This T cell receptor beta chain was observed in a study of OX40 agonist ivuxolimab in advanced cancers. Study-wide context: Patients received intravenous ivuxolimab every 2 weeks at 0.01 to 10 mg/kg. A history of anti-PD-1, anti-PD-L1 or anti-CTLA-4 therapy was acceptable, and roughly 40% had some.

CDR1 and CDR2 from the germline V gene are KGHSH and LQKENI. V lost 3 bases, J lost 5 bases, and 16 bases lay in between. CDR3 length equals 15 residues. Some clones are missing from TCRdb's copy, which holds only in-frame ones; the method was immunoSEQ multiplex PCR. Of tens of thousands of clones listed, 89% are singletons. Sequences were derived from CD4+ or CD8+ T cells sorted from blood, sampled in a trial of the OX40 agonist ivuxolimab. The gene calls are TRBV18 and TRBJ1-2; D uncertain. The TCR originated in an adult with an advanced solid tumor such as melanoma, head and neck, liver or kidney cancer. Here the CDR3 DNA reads TGTGCCAGCTCACCTAGAGGGAGCAACGATTATGGCTACACCTTC. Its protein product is CASSPRGSNDYGYTF.